This T cell receptor beta chain was recovered during a study of blood T cells in healthy people across ages (dated by TCRdb to between 2014 and 2017). In terms of the full investigation: In model experiments, template switching captured roughly one uniquely barcoded TCR beta cDNA molecule for every two T cells. To track age-related changes in TCR beta repertoire diversity, the study relied on deep sequencing normalized with unique cDNA molecular identifiers. The donors were divided into four age groups: young (average around 15 years), middle-aged (almost 40), aged (around 59) and long-lived (roughly 86). To avoid experimental bias, donors of different ages were spread randomly across the sequencing lanes. Using the same blood draw, the study looked at two additional independent replicas of 1 million unique cDNA reads for two donors, one aged 18 to 30 and the other aged 80 or older.

CDR1 and CDR2, looked up from the germline V gene (reference sequence), are DFQATT and SNEGSKA. V is cut back by 5 bases and J by 5 bases, with 10 bases in the junction unmatched. Taken from cysteine to phenylalanine, the CDR3 has 15 residues. Only CDR3 DNA is held: 45 bases, read in frame from base 1. The 35 to 40 donors, aged roughly 6 to 95 years, were systemically healthy Caucasian individuals from Russia. Each donor gave around 9.8 milliliters of peripheral blood, collected into EDTA-treated Vacutainer tubes. Ficoll-Paque density-gradient centrifugation was used to isolate PBMCs, with at least 7 million obtained per sample. Total RNA was extracted from PBMCs with Trizol reagent, with at least 6 micrograms obtained per sample. For every donor, flow cytometry on a PBMC aliquot measured the percentage of naive CD45RAhigh/CD27high T cells. Broad study findings and their caveats: Because donor CMV infection status was unknown, age-related changes in expanded clonotypes were potentially confounded. Estimates of total diversity from one million sequenced T cells were regarded as lower bounds and underestimates. Compared with the aged group, the long-lived group had more naive CD4+ T cells, fewer expanded clones and increased TCR diversity, a pattern suggesting age selection. As age increased, observed TCR beta diversity per million T cells dropped in a roughly linear way, and a significant reduction was already evident by age roughly 40. Bulk unsorted PBMC profiling prevented conclusive comparison of naive and antigen-experienced compartments. There was a strong correlation between observed TCR beta diversity and the percentage of naive T cells measured by flow cytometry.

Worth noting for this clonotype: The specificity of this receptor is unknown. Per-base qualities were not stored, and no clone one base away is much larger.

Library method: 5' RACE. TCRdb names Illumina HiSeq 2500 as the instrument used. A second about 6 to 11 cycle PCR used a sample-barcoded 5' primer and a J-beta primer mix. A template-switch 5' adaptor carrying 12 random nucleotides introduced a unique molecular identifier onto each TCR beta cDNA molecule. Each sample yielded at least 2.5 million CDR3-containing paired-end reads. The Mint cDNA synthesis kit, primed by a TRBC-specific oligonucleotide, was used to synthesize first-strand cDNA from all RNA. After uracil-DNA glycosylase treatment, a first 18-cycle PCR used universal primers M1SS and BC2_uni_R on all cDNA. The authors' analysis ran thus. Normalization of each sample was performed by random selection of 1 million high-quality reads, each carrying a distinct molecular identifier. Reads sharing molecular identifiers were discarded rather than binned into consensus sequences. MiTCR, set to a Q25 quality threshold and the strictest error-elimination algorithm, was used for CDR3 identification, clonotype clustering and error correction. A nonparametric unseen species model with Euler transformation was used to estimate lower-bound total TCR beta diversity. TCRdb's own reprocessing of the public reads used fastp at Q25 and MiXCR and kept productive beta chains. Every entry covers one CDR3 protein and lists the most common genes and DNA from its rows. V and J calls and clone size were set by TCRdb, not the authors. For this sample there are around 1,700,000 distinct CDR3 sequences; about 30% appear just once. In total, the top ten clones hold over 7% of the sample.

The chain links TRBV20-1 with TRBJ1-5; TRBD1 lines up with 9 middle nucleotides. This TCR was recovered from a woman in her twenties or thirties in good health. The specimen sequenced was blood. DNA sequence: TGCAGTGCTTTAGGAGGGGGACAGGGCCATCAGCCCCAGCATTTT. This sequence encodes CSALGGGQGHQPQHF.